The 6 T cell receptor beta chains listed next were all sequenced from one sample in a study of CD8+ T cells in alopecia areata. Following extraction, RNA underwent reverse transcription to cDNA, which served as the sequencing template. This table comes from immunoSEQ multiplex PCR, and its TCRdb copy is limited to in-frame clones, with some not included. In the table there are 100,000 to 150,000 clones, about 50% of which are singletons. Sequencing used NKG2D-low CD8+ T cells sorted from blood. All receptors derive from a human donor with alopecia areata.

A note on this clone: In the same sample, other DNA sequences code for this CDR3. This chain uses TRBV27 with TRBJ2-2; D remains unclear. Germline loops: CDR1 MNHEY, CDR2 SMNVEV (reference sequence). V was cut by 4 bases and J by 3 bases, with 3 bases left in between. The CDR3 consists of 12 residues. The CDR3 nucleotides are TGTGCCAGCAGTTCATACACCGGGGAGCTGTTTTTT. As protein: CASSSYTGELFF.

The CDR3 nucleotides read TGCAGCGTTGTAGGGACGGACTATGGCTACACCTTC. Translation: CSVVGTDYGYTF. The V call is TRBV29-1, the J call TRBJ1-2; TRBD1 might be the D (5 bases). V lost 4 bases and J 3 bases, leaving 9 bases between the germline ends. There are 12 residues in the CDR3. Germline-derived CDR1 and CDR2 are SQVTM and ANQGSEA. Supplemented by reference TRBV29-1 and TRBJ1-2, the full variable domain reads SAVISQKPSRDICQRGTSLTIQCQVDSQVTMMFWYRQQPGQSLTLIATANQGSEATYESGFVIDKFPISRPNLTFSTLTVSNMSPEDSSIYLCSVVGTDYGYTFGSGTRLTVV.

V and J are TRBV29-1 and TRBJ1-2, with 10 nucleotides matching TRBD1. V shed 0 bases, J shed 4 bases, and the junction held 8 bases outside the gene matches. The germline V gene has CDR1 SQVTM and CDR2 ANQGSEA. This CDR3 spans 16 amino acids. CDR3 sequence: CSVEEDRGSPSYGYTF. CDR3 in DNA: TGCAGCGTTGAAGAGGACAGGGGGTCCCCTTCCTATGGCTACACCTTC.

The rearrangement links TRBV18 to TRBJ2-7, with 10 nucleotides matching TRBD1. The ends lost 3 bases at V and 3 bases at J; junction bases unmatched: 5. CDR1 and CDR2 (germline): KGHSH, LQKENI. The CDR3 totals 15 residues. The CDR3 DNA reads TGTGCCAGCTCACCTGCTGGGACAGGGGACTACGAGCAGTACTTC. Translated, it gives CASSPAGTGDYEQYF.

This chain's CDR3 is CASSQAREGYEQYF. The CDR3 bases are TGCGCCAGCAGCCAAGCCAGAGAGGGCTACGAGCAGTACTTC. V and J are TRBV4-1 and TRBJ2-7, with a possible D match to TRBD2 (5 bases). This CDR3 comprises 14 residues. Germline assignment: CDR1 MGHRA and CDR2 YSYEKL. Trimming took 1 base from V and 3 from J, leaving 10 bases between them.

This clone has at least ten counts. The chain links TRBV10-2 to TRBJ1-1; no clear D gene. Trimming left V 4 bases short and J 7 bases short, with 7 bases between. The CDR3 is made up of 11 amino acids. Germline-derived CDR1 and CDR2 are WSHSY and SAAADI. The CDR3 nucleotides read TGCGCCAGCAGTGGCCAGCTTGAAGCTTTCTTT. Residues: CASSGQLEAFF.